The next 24 T cell receptor beta chains were all read from a single sample in a study of neurological immune-mediated disorders. MiXCR, applied by TCRdb to the 5' RACE reads, yields one record per CDR3 protein. The sample includes tens of thousands of distinct CDR3 sequences, about 12% seen only once; the top ten take around 10%. Sequenced material: PBMCs. The receptor source for this set is a woman aged 60-75 years with HTLV-1-associated myelopathy (HAM/TSP).

This clonotype was counted many times. The J gene is TRBJ2-1, the V gene TRBV12-3 or TRBV12-4, with D uncertain. V dropped 3 bases and J dropped 4 bases, with 13 bases sitting between them. The CDR3 loop spans 15 amino acids. The CDR3 sequence is CASSFGQVGYNEQFF. The CDR3 nucleotides are TGTGCCAGCAGTTTCGGTCAGGTGGGGTACAATGAGCAGTTCTTC.

This clonotype was detected ten times or more. The gene calls are TRBV9 and TRBJ2-5; 12 nucleotides align to TRBD2. CDR1 and CDR2 (germline): SGDLS, YYNGEE. CDR3 length: 14 residues. V shed 5 bases, J shed 8 bases, and the junction held 7 bases outside the gene matches. CDR3 amino acids: CASSPRLAGVTQYF. DNA for the CDR3: TGTGCCAGCAGTCCTAGACTAGCGGGAGTAACCCAGTACTTC.

Only a few counts were recorded for this clonotype. This chain uses TRBV12-5 with TRBJ1-5; a weak D match, TRBD1 (6 bases). The CDR3 runs 16 residues. Between the trimmed V and J ends, which lost 2 bases and 1 base, there was a span of 12 bases. The germline CDR1 and CDR2 sequences are LGHNT and FRNRAP. The CDR3 reads CASGLPGAGSNQPQHF. The CDR3 DNA reads TGTGCTAGTGGTTTGCCGGGGGCCGGGAGCAATCAGCCCCAGCATTTT. Full variable domain (missing parts from reference TRBV12-5 and TRBJ1-5): DARVTQTPRHKVTEMGQEVTMRCQPILGHNTVFWYRQTMMQGLELLAYFRNRAPLDDSGMPKDRFSAEMPDATLATLKIQPSEPRDSAVYFCASGLPGAGSNQPQHFGDGTRLSIL.

This clonotype was counted many times. The chain links TRBV29-1 to TRBJ1-2; D gene ambiguous. CDR3 length equals 14 residues. The V gene's germline CDR1 is SQVTM and CDR2 ANQGSEA. With 3 bases removed from V and 0 bases from J, the gap between germline ends came to 11 bases. The DNA for the CDR3 is TGCAGCGTTGATGTGGCAGGAGCTAACTATGGCTACACCTTC. Its protein product is CSVDVAGANYGYTF.

This clonotype was seen at least ten times. The chain carries TRBV5-1 and TRBJ1-1; D remains unclear. V gave up 2 bases and J gave up 0 bases, with 14 bases separating them. Germline V CDR1 and CDR2: SGHRS, YFSETQ. The CDR3 totals 16 residues. The CDR3 loop reads CASSFSTGLLNTEAFF. The CDR3, as DNA: TGCGCCAGCAGCTTTTCTACCGGGCTACTGAACACTGAAGCTTTCTTT.

This clonotype has at least ten counts. V usage is TRBV6-5 and J usage is TRBJ2-7, with D perhaps TRBD1 or TRBD2 (5 bases each). Per germline, CDR1 MNHEY and CDR2 SVGAGI. V lost 4 bases and J lost 0, with 22 bases in between. The CDR3 is made up of 18 amino acids. The CDR3: CASSFRGAPQGLSYEQYF. CDR3 coding DNA: TGTGCCAGCAGTTTTCGAGGGGCCCCTCAGGGCCTCTCCTACGAGCAGTACTTC.

This clonotype was picked up many times. The CDR3 here is CATSDSVQNRETQYF. The CDR3 DNA sequence: TGTGCCACCAGTGACTCTGTCCAAAACCGAGAGACCCAGTACTTC. This sequence joins TRBV24-1 and TRBJ2-5; no firm D call. There are 15 residues in the CDR3. Trimming removed 4 bases from V and 4 bases from J, with 15 bases in between. In germline, CDR1 is KGHDR, CDR2 SFDVKD.

This clonotype was recorded at least ten times. The chain couples TRBV11-1 to TRBJ2-1; D gene unclear. Germline V gives CDR1 SGHAT, CDR2 FQDESV (reference sequence). CDR3 length: 13 amino acids. V lost 5 bases and J 9 bases, leaving 14 bases between the germline ends. CDR3 nucleotide sequence: TGTGCCAGCAGCAGCAGCCTAGGTACTGAGCAGTTCTTC. The encoded protein is CASSSSLGTEQFF.

This clonotype was seen ten or more times. CDR3 residues: CASSSNRREQFF. In DNA form, the CDR3 reads TGTGCCAGCAGCTCAAATCGCCGTGAGCAGTTCTTC. The chain has TRBV5-8 and TRBJ2-1; no reliable D call. The CDR3 sequence is 12 residues long. Germline CDR1 and CDR2: SGHTS and YDEGEE. V was pared by 3 bases and J by 9 bases, with 10 bases between.

The CDR3 reads CASSLAGDPYEQYF. DNA of the CDR3: TGCGCCAGCAGCTTGGCGGGGGACCCCTACGAGCAGTACTTC. J is TRBJ2-7 and V is TRBV5-1, with D perhaps TRBD2 (6 bases). The V end was cut by 0 bases, the J end by 2 bases, with 9 bases between. Germline V gene sequence: CDR1 SGHRS, CDR2 YFSETQ. CDR3 size: 14 residues.

This clonotype was recorded at least ten times. This chain links TRBV15 with TRBJ1-5; D not certain. The CDR3 contains 14 residues. CDR1 and CDR2 from the germline V gene are LNHNV and YYDKDF (reference sequence). Trimming left V 1 base short and J 3 bases short, with 7 bases between. CDR3 sequence (DNA): TGTGCCACCAGCAGAGGTCCCTTCAATCAGCCCCAGCATTTT. Protein sequence: CATSRGPFNQPQHF.

Concerning this clonotype itself: The junction does not match germline at one end; this may be a read error. J is TRBJ1-4 and V is TRBV18, with D maybe TRBD1 (5 bases). The CDR3 runs 17 residues. Germline V gives CDR1 KGHSH, CDR2 LQKENI. DNA for the CDR3: TGTACCAGCTCACCCCGACAAGGCAACGGGGGTAATGAAAAACTGTTTTTT. This encodes CTSSPRQGNGGNEKLFF.

This clonotype occurred a few times. This sequence joins TRBV5-6 and TRBJ2-1; D is unclear. The CDR3 contains 12 residues. CDR1 and CDR2 (germline): SGHDT, YYEEEE. V shed 3 bases and J shed 4 bases, with 5 bases lying between them. CDR3 DNA: TGTGCCAGCAGCTCCTGGTACAATGAGCAGTTCTTC. This translates into CASSSWYNEQFF.

Points on this clonotype: The junction shows a germline mismatch at one end, possibly a read error. The gene calls are TRBV2 and TRBJ2-2, with 7 bases that match TRBD2. The CDR3 covers 15 residues. Germline CDR1 and CDR2: SNHLY and FYNNEI. The DNA of the CDR3 is TGTGCCAACACCGGAGGGAGGGGAGGCACCGGGAAGCTATTTTTT. It translates to CANTGGRGGTGKLFF.

The sample holds a few counts of this clonotype. V is TRBV2 and J is TRBJ1-5, with a tentative D call TRBD1 (5 bases). The CDR3 totals 15 residues. The germline V gene encodes CDR1 SNHLY and CDR2 FYNNEI. Deletions cut 3 bases from V and 1 base from J, with 10 bases between. The CDR3 sequence is CASSEGQESNQPQHF. Here the CDR3 DNA reads TGTGCCAGCAGTGAGGGGCAGGAGAGCAATCAGCCCCAGCATTTT.

A few counts support this clonotype. This chain uses TRBV7-9 with TRBJ2-3; D unresolved. V was pared by 5 bases and J by 0 bases, with 12 bases between. The CDR3 contains 15 residues. CDR1 is SEHNR, CDR2 FQNEAQ, per germline (reference sequence). The CDR3 DNA reads TGTGCCAGCAGCCTCATGGAGCTTAGCACAGATACGCAGTATTTT. Residues: CASSLMELSTDTQYF.

This clonotype was detected ten times or more. The V gene is TRBV12-3 or TRBV12-4, the J gene TRBJ2-3; D gene uncertain. This CDR3 has 16 amino acids. V was shortened by 3 bases and J by 1 base, with 14 bases between the two germline ends. This CDR3 is CASSFWLDGRTDTQYF. The CDR3 coding sequence is TGTGCCAGCAGTTTCTGGCTAGATGGCCGCACAGATACGCAGTATTTT.

This clonotype was seen at least ten times. V gene TRBV10-3 combines with J gene TRBJ2-2, with 7 nucleotides matching TRBD2. With V trimmed by 3 bases and J by 7 bases, 8 bases remained unmatched. The CDR3 covers 15 residues. Germline CDR1 is ENHRY and CDR2 is SYGVKD. The CDR3 reads CAISERAGVDGELFF. CDR3 coding DNA: TGTGCCATCAGTGAAAGGGCGGGAGTGGACGGGGAGCTGTTTTTT.

At least ten counts were recorded for this clonotype. This chain uses TRBV20-1 with TRBJ2-1; D is ambiguous. The CDR3 covers 16 residues. CDR1 DFQATT and CDR2 SNEGSKA come from the germline V gene (reference sequence). V was trimmed by 1 base and J by 6 bases, leaving 19 bases between them. For the CDR3, the DNA is TGCAGTGCTAGAGTGTTTGGCCCGAGATCCCCCAATGAGCAGTTCTTC. This translates into CSARVFGPRSPNEQFF.

The table lists this clonotype with many counts. The V gene is TRBV20-1, the J gene TRBJ2-1; D gene ambiguous. V gave up 1 base and J gave up 3 bases, with 13 bases separating them. CDR1 and CDR2 from the germline V gene are DFQATT and SNEGSKA (reference sequence). The CDR3 consists of 15 residues. CDR3 amino acids: CSARVRSSLYNEQFF. CDR3 coding DNA: TGCAGTGCTAGAGTACGGAGCTCCCTCTACAATGAGCAGTTCTTC.

This clonotype appeared many times. The rearrangement uses TRBV5-6 and TRBJ1-5; tentatively, D is TRBD1 (5 bases). This CDR3 is 15 amino acids long. CDR1 is SGHDT, CDR2 YYEEEE, per germline. With 1 base removed from V and 7 bases from J, the gap between germline ends came to 15 bases. The CDR3 loop reads CASSLWGRVGQPQHF. In DNA form, the CDR3 reads TGTGCCAGCAGCTTGTGGGGCAGGGTAGGACAGCCCCAGCATTTT.

This clonotype was recorded many times. This chain links TRBV20-1 with TRBJ2-1; D possibly uses TRBD1 or TRBD2 (5 bases each). Germline V gene data show CDR1 as DFQATT and CDR2 as SNEGSKA (reference sequence). The CDR3 consists of 15 residues. The V end was cut by 7 bases, the J end by 5 bases, with 21 bases between. The CDR3 here is CSVNPGASPHNEQFF. The CDR3 region has the DNA TGCAGTGTTAACCCCGGGGCTAGTCCCCACAATGAGCAGTTCTTC.

Of note for this clonotype: At one end the junction does not follow the germline gene, possibly because of a read error. The chain carries TRBV7-9 and TRBJ2-6; 8 bases agree with TRBD2. The CDR3 has 16 amino acids. Germline V gene data show CDR1 as SEHNR and CDR2 as FQNEAQ (reference sequence). CDR3 sequence reads: CASSLAGTPGANVLTF. In DNA, the CDR3 is TGTGCCAGCAGCCTAGCGGGCACCCCTGGGGCCAACGTCCTGACTTTC. The full variable domain, rest sourced from reference TRBV7-9 and TRBJ2-6, is DTGVSQNPRHKITKRGQNVTFRCDPISEHNRLYWYRQTLGQGPEFLTYFQNEAQLEKSRLLSDRFSAERPKGSFSTLEIQRTEQGDSAMYLCASSLAGTPGANVLTFGAGSRLTVL.

This clonotype was found many times. V and J are TRBV6-5 and TRBJ2-1, with 14 bases fitting TRBD2. Germline assignment: CDR1 MNHEY and CDR2 SVGAGI. The junction had 7 bases not matched to a gene; V was cut back by 6 bases and J by 3 bases. CDR3 length equals 17 residues. This CDR3 is CASSRGTSGSFYNEQFF. For the CDR3, the DNA is TGTGCCAGCAGCCGTGGGACTAGCGGGAGTTTCTACAATGAGCAGTTCTTC.